This TCR beta chain originates from a study of tumor-infiltrating lymphocytes in glioblastoma multiforme. About this clonotype: The junction and the germline gene differ at one end; a read error may be behind it.

TCR beta libraries were built from RNA through three nested multiplex PCR rounds using modified ARM-PCR. Unique molecular identifiers were not described for the libraries. TCRdb reprocessed the multiplex PCR reads via MiXCR and lists one record per CDR3 protein. The table records more than 9,000 distinct CDR3 sequences, 60% to 75% of them present only once. The CDR3 runs 16 residues. Germline V gene data show CDR1 as SGHDT and CDR2 as YYEEEE. The sequencing sample was made of brain tumor tissue. The J gene is TRBJ2-2, the V gene TRBV5-6; maybe TRBD1 (6 bases). The TCR sequence derives from a male donor with glioblastoma. This CDR3 reads CASILADRFDTGELFF. In DNA, the CDR3 is TGTGCCAGCATCTTGGCGGACAGATTCGACACCGGGGAGCTGTTTTTT.